Listed below are T cell receptor beta chains from one sample, sequenced in a study of shared clonotypes between healthy human individuals. Sequenced by immunoSEQ multiplex PCR; TCRdb stores in-frame clones only, minus some. The repertoire holds about 1.5 million clones, under 99% seen once, with around 0.45% in the top ten. The material sequenced was naive CD4+ T cells sorted from blood. The receptors were gathered from a man younger than 45 in good health. Both conserved end residues are part of each CDR3. The D gene is left open where the match is weak. Rows give clone size only sometimes, using once, few, many, or a class for an expanded clone.

V,D,J,size,DNA,CDR3
TRBV28,-,TRBJ2-7,-,TGTGCCAGCAAGGAACAGACGACAAGGGAGCAGTACTTC,CASKEQTTREQYF
TRBV6-4,TRBD1,TRBJ1-3,-,TGTGCCAGCAAGGGGGCAACTAAATGCTCTGGAAACACCATATATTTT,CASKGATKCSGNTIYF
TRBV7-8,TRBD2,TRBJ2-1,-,TGTGCCAGCAGCCCTCCCAGCGGGAGGGCCATCAATGAGCAGTTCTTC,CASSPPSGRAINEQFF
TRBV15,-,TRBJ2-1,-,TGTGCCACCAGCAGAGCAGGGATCTCCTACAATGAGCAGTTCTTC,CATSRAGISYNEQFF
TRBV10-1,-,TRBJ2-3,-,TGCGCCAGGACCGGATGCACTTCATATACGCAGTATTTT,CARTGCTSYTQYF
TRBV5-1,-,TRBJ1-2,-,TGCGCCAGCAGCAACAGGGTGGGAGCTAATTTTTATGGCTACACCTTC,CASSNRVGANFYGYTF
TRBV6-1,-,TRBJ2-2,-,TGTGCCAGCAGTGTGTCCCACGGGGAGCTGTTTTTT,CASSVSHGELFF
TRBV28,TRBD1,TRBJ2-3,-,TGTGCCAGCACTAATGGAGACAGGGTCGCGATCTATACGCAGTATTTT,CASTNGDRVAIYTQYF
TRBV7-8,-,TRBJ1-5,once,TGTGCCAGCAGCTTAAGGGAGAGAGATAGCAATCAGCCCCAGCATTTT,CASSLRERDSNQPQHF
TRBV5-1,TRBD2,TRBJ2-7,-,TGCGCCAGCAGCTTCGGACTAGCGGGAGGCCCCTACGAGCAGTACTTC,CASSFGLAGGPYEQYF
TRBV4-2,TRBD2,TRBJ2-1,-,TGTGCCAGCAGCCAAGAGCCCCAGACTAGCGGGAGCCCACTGCTTGGGCAGTTCTTC,CASSQEPQTSGSPLLGQFF
TRBV11-2,TRBD2,TRBJ2-2,-,TGTGCCAGCAGCTTGATAGCGGGGGGAATCACCGGGGAGCTGTTTTTT,CASSLIAGGITGELFF
TRBV2,-,TRBJ2-1,-,TGTGCCAGCACCCAGGACGCCTACTACAATGAGCAGTTCTTC,CASTQDAYYNEQFF
TRBV29-1,-,TRBJ1-2,-,TGCAGCGTTGGAACAGGGAATTTGGGCTACACCTTC,CSVGTGNLGYTF
TRBV28,TRBD1,TRBJ2-3,-,TGTGCCAGCAGTGCCCTGACAGGGCTCTTGTCAGATACGCAGTATTTT,CASSALTGLLSDTQYF
TRBV9,TRBD1,TRBJ2-3,-,TGTGCCAGCAGCGTGACAGGGACGGTGACCACAGATACGCAGTATTTT,CASSVTGTVTTDTQYF
TRBV7-9,-,TRBJ1-3,-,TGTGCCAGCAGCGCAACCGGGCTCCACTCTGGAAACACCATATATTTT,CASSATGLHSGNTIYF
TRBV6-5,-,TRBJ1-1,-,TGTGCCAGCAGTTCCGACTCCGGACTAAACACTGAAGCTTTCTTT,CASSSDSGLNTEAFF
TRBV5-4,-,TRBJ1-1,-,TGTGCCAGCAGCTTGGTGAAGGGAATCACTGAAGCTTTCTTT,CASSLVKGITEAFF
TRBV5-5,TRBD2,TRBJ2-7,-,TGTGCCAGCAGCTTCGGACTAGCGGGAGTGAGTGAGCAGTACTTC,CASSFGLAGVSEQYF
TRBV7-9,-,TRBJ2-7,-,TGTGCCAGCAGCTTAGCCGGATCGTACGAGCAGTACTTC,CASSLAGSYEQYF
TRBV10-2,-,TRBJ2-5,-,TGCGCCAGCAGTGCGACTCCGTGGGAGACCCAGTACTTC,CASSATPWETQYF
TRBV4-3,TRBD1,TRBJ2-7,-,TGCGCCAGCAGCCAAGGGACAGGGGGCGCCTACGAGCAGTACTTC,CASSQGTGGAYEQYF
TRBV7-6,-,TRBJ2-5,-,TGTGCCAGCAGCTTAGCCTGGGCAGGCCAAGAGACCCAGTACTTC,CASSLAWAGQETQYF
TRBV5-1,-,TRBJ2-1,-,TGCGCCAGCAGCCTATTTGCCGGCGTTAATGAGCAGTTCTTC,CASSLFAGVNEQFF
TRBV7-8,-,TRBJ2-7,-,TGTGCCAGCAGCTTAGAAAGCAGGGGCTACGAGCAGTACTTC,CASSLESRGYEQYF
TRBV6-5,TRBD2,TRBJ2-2,-,TGTGCCAGCAGTTACCAGGGAGGGGCCGGGGAGCTGTTTTTT,CASSYQGGAGELFF
TRBV4-3,-,TRBJ2-5,-,TGCGCCAGCAGCCAAGATCGGGTGGACGGGAAAGAGACCCAGTACTTC,CASSQDRVDGKETQYF
TRBV6-1,TRBD1,TRBJ1-1,-,TGTGCCAGCAGAGGGACAGGGTTGAACACTGAAGCTTTCTTT,CASRGTGLNTEAFF
TRBV2,-,TRBJ1-2,-,TGTGCCAGCAGTCTTCCGCCTGCAGGCGGCTACACCTTC,CASSLPPAGGYTF
TRBV18,TRBD2,TRBJ2-1,-,TGTGCCAGCTCACCCTATGTGAGAGGGACTAACAATGAGCAGTTCTTC,CASSPYVRGTNNEQFF
TRBV18,TRBD1,TRBJ1-1,-,TGTGCCAGCTCACCACCGGGACAGGGGGGCTCCACTGAAGCTTTCTTT,CASSPPGQGGSTEAFF
TRBV7-2,TRBD1,TRBJ1-1,once,TGTGCCAGCAGCTTTACAGGGGCGAGCACTGAAGCTTTCTTT,CASSFTGASTEAFF